This entry lists 23 T cell receptor beta chains sequenced from one sample in a study of T-cell reconstitution after alpha-beta-depleted transplantation in children. A library of TCRbeta sequences, prepared with unique molecular identifiers, was generated. TCRdb reprocessed the PCR reads via MiXCR and lists one record per CDR3 protein. The profile shows 450,000 to 600,000 distinct CDR3 sequences, more than 9% of them singletons. The sequences come from PBMCs, collected before TCRalphabeta/CD19-depleted stem cell transplant. The receptor source for this set is a child younger than 10 with inherited bone marrow failure, due to receive a stem cell transplant.

In this sample, this clonotype turned up many times. The V gene is TRBV24-1, the J gene TRBJ2-2; the match to TRBD1 covers 7 bases. The CDR3 has 18 residues. Germline V gives CDR1 KGHDR, CDR2 SFDVKD. V shed 3 bases and J 1 base; nucleotides not matched to a gene: 10. The CDR3 protein is CATSDPRSDRWNTGELFF. As DNA, the CDR3 is TGTGCCACCAGTGATCCAAGGTCGGACAGGTGGAACACCGGGGAGCTGTTTTTT.

There are many counts of this clonotype. This chain links TRBV10-1 with TRBJ1-1; D is unclear. Trimming took 3 bases from V and 2 from J, leaving 7 bases between them. The CDR3 sequence is 13 residues long. CDR1 and CDR2 from the germline V gene are WNHNN and SYGVQD (reference sequence). CDR3 in amino acids: CASSEVVNTEAFF. DNA for the CDR3: TGCGCCAGCAGTGAAGTGGTTAACACTGAAGCTTTCTTT.

This clonotype was seen only a few times. The J gene is TRBJ2-1, the V gene TRBV19, with D hard to call. This CDR3 contains 12 residues. Germline CDR1 reads LNHDA; CDR2 reads SQIVND (reference sequence). The V end was cut by 8 bases, the J end by 8 bases, with 13 bases between. CDR3 amino acids: CASRPGPHEQFF. CDR3 coding DNA: TGTGCCAGTCGTCCCGGCCCCCATGAGCAGTTCTTC.

This clonotype was picked up many times. V usage is TRBV4-2 and J usage is TRBJ1-1; no clear D. V was cut by 1 base and J by 8 bases, with 8 bases left in between. The germline gives CDR1 LGHNA, CDR2 YNFKEQ. The CDR3 runs to 12 residues. The CDR3 nucleotides are TGTGCCAGCAGCCAAGCGAGAAGGGAAGCTTTCTTT. Its protein product is CASSQARREAFF.

This clonotype was seen only a few times. CDR3 in DNA: TGTGCCAGCAGCTTGGCCGCGCCCCTCTACGAGCAGTACTTC. Translating it yields CASSLAAPLYEQYF. The rearrangement joins TRBV5-6 to TRBJ2-7, with D uncertain. This CDR3 spans 14 amino acids. The germline V gene encodes CDR1 SGHDT and CDR2 YYEEEE. The V gene lost 0 bases and the J gene lost 3 bases, with 10 bases spanning the gap.

This clonotype has just a few counts. V gene TRBV30 combines with J gene TRBJ2-7; no definite D call. The germline gives CDR1 GTSNPN, CDR2 SVGIG (reference sequence). The ends were cut back, 2 bases at V and 3 bases at J, with 20 bases in the middle. The CDR3 is 16 amino acids. The CDR3 loop reads CAWSKVSRALYYEQYF. CDR3 bases: TGTGCCTGGAGTAAAGTCTCTCGAGCCCTCTACTACGAGCAGTACTTC.

This clonotype came up many times. The chain carries TRBV20-1 and TRBJ2-3; 10 nucleotides match TRBD2. The germline V gene encodes CDR1 DFQATT and CDR2 SNEGSKA (reference sequence). The trim removed 5 bases at V and 1 base at J, leaving 6 bases unmatched. This CDR3 region has 15 residues. CDR3 DNA: TGCAGTGCTTCCCGGACTAGCGGTCGCACAGATACGCAGTATTTT. It specifies CSASRTSGRTDTQYF.

The chain couples TRBV20-1 to TRBJ2-5; TRBD1 matches at 8 bases. Unmatched junction bases numbered 12, after V lost 5 bases and J lost 7 bases. Germline V gives CDR1 DFQATT, CDR2 SNEGSKA (reference sequence). The CDR3 has 14 residues. CDR3 sequence reads: CSAYTGTGGRTQYF. DNA of the CDR3: TGCAGTGCTTACACCGGGACAGGAGGGAGGACCCAGTACTTC.

This clonotype was seen many times. This chain links TRBV20-1 with TRBJ2-3; D ambiguous. This CDR3 comprises 11 residues. V lost 1 base and J lost 5, with 4 bases in between. The V gene's germline CDR1 is DFQATT and CDR2 SNEGSKA (reference sequence). This chain's CDR3 is CSARGGDTQYF. The CDR3 DNA follows: TGCAGTGCTAGAGGAGGAGATACGCAGTATTTT.

This clonotype was found many times. This chain joins TRBV20-1 and TRBJ2-1; no reliable D call. The CDR3 runs to 11 residues. Germline loops: CDR1 DFQATT, CDR2 SNEGSKA (reference sequence). Trimming removed 0 bases from V and 4 bases from J, with 1 base in between. The CDR3 region is CSARDYNEQFF. Written as DNA, the CDR3 is TGCAGTGCTAGAGATTACAATGAGCAGTTCTTC.

This clonotype was detected only a few times. The CDR3 nucleotides read TGTGCCAGCTCACCAACCAGCGGCCCGACCTTTAACACTGAAGCTTTCTTT. Translated, it gives CASSPTSGPTFNTEAFF. V is TRBV18 and J is TRBJ1-1, with unresolved D. The CDR3 runs 17 residues. Germline-derived CDR1 and CDR2 are KGHSH and LQKENI. Trimming took 2 bases from V and 2 from J, leaving 18 bases between them.

About this clonotype itself: Possible read error: a much larger clone is one base away. This chain uses TRBV28 with TRBJ2-2, with 14 bases aligning to TRBD2. Germline lookup yields CDR1 MDHEN and CDR2 SYDVKM. The CDR3 has 15 residues. J gave up 5 bases and V 6 bases, and 2 bases lay outside the gene matches. As DNA, the CDR3 is TGTGCCAGCAGGACTAGCGGGAGGGCGACCGGGGAGCTGTTTTTT. Amino acid sequence: CASRTSGRATGELFF. Based on the CDR3 plus reference TRBV28 and TRBJ2-2, the full variable domain is DVKVTQSSRYLVKRTGEKVFLECVQDMDHENMFWYRQDPGLGLRLIYFSYDVKMKEKGDIPEGYSVSREKKERFSLILESASTNQTSMYLCASRTSGRATGELFFGEGSRLTVL.

This clonotype was detected ten times or more. This rearrangement joins TRBV27 to TRBJ2-7; 7 nucleotides agree with TRBD2. This CDR3 has 14 amino acids. CDR1 and CDR2 (germline): MNHEY, SMNVEV (reference sequence). Losses at the gene ends were 2 bases for V and 3 bases for J; bases not matched to a gene: 4. CDR3 in DNA: TGTGCCAGCAGTTTAGCGGGAGTGGGCTACGAGCAGTACTTC. Its translation: CASSLAGVGYEQYF.

This clonotype was counted a few times. This rearrangement joins TRBV7-8 to TRBJ1-4; 7 positions agree with TRBD1. The CDR3 runs to 15 residues. V was clipped by 1 base and J by 8 bases; unmatched bases: 7. Germline V lookup: CDR1 SGHVS, CDR2 FQNEAQ. CDR3: CASSLGDWTGEKLFF. The CDR3 DNA reads TGTGCCAGCAGCTTAGGTGATTGGACAGGCGAAAAACTGTTTTTT.

This clonotype appeared many times. This chain connects TRBV20-1 to TRBJ2-3, with 9 bases lining up with TRBD1. In germline, CDR1 is DFQATT, CDR2 SNEGSKA (reference sequence). The CDR3 has 14 residues. Trimming at V came to 5 bases and at J to 6 bases, leaving 9 bases not matched to a gene. For the CDR3, the DNA is TGCAGTGCTGCTTTTAATACAGGGGGCGATACGCAGTATTTT. It specifies CSAAFNTGGDTQYF.

This clonotype appeared many times. This chain connects TRBV18 to TRBJ2-7, with D possibly matching TRBD2 (6 bases). In germline, CDR1 is KGHSH, CDR2 LQKENI. This CDR3 contains 15 residues. V was clipped by 2 bases and J by 3 bases, with 14 bases between them. The chain's CDR3 is CASSPSGEEGYEQYF. CDR3 bases: TGTGCCAGCTCACCATCGGGGGAAGAGGGCTACGAGCAGTACTTC.

This clonotype came up many times. The J gene is TRBJ2-1, the V gene TRBV29-1; D is undetermined. The germline V gene encodes CDR1 SQVTM and CDR2 ANQGSEA. V lost 4 bases and J lost 11, with 18 bases in between. CDR3 size: 13 residues. The CDR3 DNA sequence: TGCAGCGTTGTCCCAGCGCCCTCTGCTCAGCAGTTCTTC. Its protein product is CSVVPAPSAQQFF.

The table lists this clonotype with many counts. The chain has TRBV13 and TRBJ2-3; 10 nucleotides match TRBD1. V trimming: 5 bases; J trimming: 3 bases; junction bases outside the gene matches: 8. There are 16 residues in the CDR3. Germline V gene data show CDR1 as PRHDT and CDR2 as FYEKMQ (reference sequence). The CDR3 coding sequence is TGTGCCAGCAGCCCGCCCCGGGACAGGGGAACAGATACGCAGTATTTT. This codes for CASSPPRDRGTDTQYF.

This clonotype was counted many times. This chain joins TRBV20-1 and TRBJ1-5; perhaps TRBD1 as D (6 bases). Trimming cost V 3 bases and J 3 bases, with 12 bases left between them. The CDR3 spans 14 residues. Germline loops: CDR1 DFQATT, CDR2 SNEGSKA (reference sequence). CDR3 amino acids: CSARTRDTNQPQHF. CDR3 DNA sequence: TGCAGTGCTAGGACCAGGGACACCAATCAGCCCCAGCATTTT.

This clonotype was found many times. The rearrangement uses TRBV12-3 or TRBV12-4 and TRBJ2-7; either TRBD1 or TRBD2 may fit D (5 bases each). This CDR3 spans 15 amino acids. The ends were cut back, 5 bases at V and 0 bases at J, with 14 bases in the middle. The CDR3 spells CASSLRDGGSYEQYF. DNA of the CDR3: TGTGCCAGCAGTCTCCGGGACGGAGGCTCCTACGAGCAGTACTTC.

At least ten counts were recorded for this clonotype. The rearrangement joins TRBV4-2 to TRBJ2-1; TRBD2 might be the D (5 bases). This CDR3 comprises 17 residues. The germline V gene has CDR1 LGHNA and CDR2 YNFKEQ. Deletions cut 2 bases from V and 2 bases from J, with 16 bases between. CDR3 sequence (DNA): TGTGCCAGCAGCCAAACGACCCAAAGACTAACCTACAATGAGCAGTTCTTC. Its protein product is CASSQTTQRLTYNEQFF.

This clonotype has a count of ten or more. This chain joins TRBV28 and TRBJ2-1; a possible D gene is TRBD2 (6 bases). The CDR3 consists of 15 residues. Per germline, CDR1 MDHEN and CDR2 SYDVKM. The V end lost 2 bases, the J end lost 4 bases, and 12 bases lay between the germline ends. The CDR3 DNA is TGTGCCAGCAGTTTAAGGCGGGGCTTATACAATGAGCAGTTCTTC. Translating gives CASSLRRGLYNEQFF.

The chain recombines TRBV5-1 with TRBJ2-3, with a possible D match to TRBD2 (8 bases). The CDR3 has 20 amino acids. Germline CDR1 SGHRS, CDR2 YFSETQ. V was trimmed by 0 bases and J by 2 bases, leaving 25 bases between them. For the CDR3, the DNA is TGCGCCAGCAGCTTGGGGCAGGGGGAACAGCGGGAGTCAGCCACAGATACGCAGTATTTT. Residues: CASSLGQGEQRESATDTQYF.